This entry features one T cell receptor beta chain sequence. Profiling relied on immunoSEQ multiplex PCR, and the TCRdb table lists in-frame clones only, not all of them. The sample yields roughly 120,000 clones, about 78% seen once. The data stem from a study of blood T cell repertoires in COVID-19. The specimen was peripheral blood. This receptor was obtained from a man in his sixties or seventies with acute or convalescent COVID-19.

This CDR3 is CASSYPTVNEKLFF. Here the CDR3 DNA reads TGTGCCAGCAGCTATCCTACAGTAAATGAAAAACTGTTTTTT. The chain joins TRBV7-9 to TRBJ1-4; D is ambiguous. Germline loops: CDR1 SEHNR, CDR2 FQNEAQ (reference sequence). Trimming removed 4 bases at V and 5 bases at J, with 11 bases between. The length of the CDR3 is 14 residues.